The text below deals with one TCR beta chain. Its antigen is not known. This entry is derived from a study of cytomegalovirus exposure and HLA in healthy donors. Study-wide results and limits: The study listed some 160 cytomegalovirus-associated TCR beta chains. Cytomegalovirus status, reportedly, was diagnosed with high specificity and sensitivity by the classifier.

Here immunoSEQ multiplex PCR was the method, and the copy in TCRdb shows in-frame clones only, minus some. The sample holds a few hundred thousand clones, approximately 88% seen once. CDR1 MNHEY and CDR2 SVGAGI come from the germline V gene. Trimming cost V 5 bases and J 5 bases, with 15 bases left between them. CDR3 length: 14 residues. The receptor comes from a woman aged 18-35 years in good health and CMV-seronegative. The source material was PBMCs. The chain links TRBV6-5 to TRBJ1-2, with D perhaps matching TRBD1 (5 bases). The CDR3 nucleotides are TGTGCCAGCAGTGGACACGCCGGTACTTATGGCTACACCTTC. Protein product: CASSGHAGTYGYTF.